Listed here are 17 T cell receptor beta chains from one sample, sequenced in a study of blood T cell repertoires in COVID-19. The data were produced by immunoSEQ multiplex PCR, yet TCRdb's version contains in-frame clones alone and is incomplete. The table has some 270,000 clones, roughly nine tenths seen once. Sequences were obtained from peripheral blood. These receptors were obtained from a man aged 35-49 years with active or convalescent COVID-19.

The rearrangement joins TRBV24-1 to TRBJ2-2, with 10 positions matching TRBD2. V lost 8 bases, J lost 7 bases, and 6 bases stayed unmatched. Germline values: CDR1 KGHDR, CDR2 SFDVKD. The CDR3 extends over 14 amino acids. The CDR3 here is CATTSGGLNGELFF. In DNA form, the CDR3 reads TGTGCCACCACTAGCGGGGGCCTCAACGGGGAGCTGTTTTTT.

The gene calls are TRBV27 and TRBJ1-1, with TRBD1 identical over 8 bases. CDR3 length: 13 residues. Germline CDR1 and CDR2: MNHEY and SMNVEV (reference sequence). V shed 5 bases, J shed 8 bases, and the junction held 7 bases outside the gene matches. CDR3 protein: CASSQGTGREAFF. The CDR3 region has the DNA TGTGCCAGCAGTCAAGGGACAGGAAGAGAAGCTTTCTTT.

The gene calls are TRBV18 and TRBJ2-7; 8 nucleotides align to TRBD1. This CDR3 contains 14 residues. Germline values: CDR1 KGHSH, CDR2 LQKENI. J gave up 1 base and V 4 bases, and 3 bases lay outside the gene matches. The CDR3 is CASSRDRLSYEQYF. CDR3 bases: TGTGCCAGCTCACGGGACAGGTTATCCTACGAGCAGTACTTC. The full variable domain, rest sourced from reference TRBV18 and TRBJ2-7, is NAGVMQNPRHLVRRRGQEARLRCSPMKGHSHVYWYRQLPEEGLKFMVYLQKENIIDESGMPKERFSAEFPKEGPSILRIQQVVRGDSAAYFCASSRDRLSYEQYFGPGTRLTVT.

The V and J genes are TRBV6-5 and TRBJ2-7, with a weak D call TRBD1 (6 bases). V lost 6 bases to trimming and J lost 0 bases, with 9 bases between them. This CDR3 spans 13 amino acids. The germline gives CDR1 MNHEY, CDR2 SVGAGI. CDR3 amino acids: CASRPDSSYEQYF. CDR3 DNA: TGTGCCAGCAGGCCGGACAGCTCCTACGAGCAGTACTTC.

This rearrangement joins TRBV28 to TRBJ1-1; D is possibly TRBD1 (5 bases). The CDR3 length is 13 residues. Germline V CDR1 and CDR2: MDHEN, SYDVKM. V lost 7 bases, J lost 5 bases, and 14 bases lay in between. This CDR3 reads CASTEGRETEAFF. DNA for the CDR3: TGTGCCAGCACGGAGGGGCGAGAAACTGAAGCTTTCTTT. Full variable domain (remainder filled in from reference TRBV28 and TRBJ1-1): DVKVTQSSRYLVKRTGEKVFLECVQDMDHENMFWYRQDPGLGLRLIYFSYDVKMKEKGDIPEGYSVSREKKERFSLILESASTNQTSMYLCASTEGRETEAFFGQGTRLTVV.

This clone was counted a few times. The J gene is TRBJ2-1, the V gene TRBV5-1; TRBD2 agrees at 9 bases. This CDR3 is 15 amino acids long. The trim removed 5 bases at V and 10 bases at J, leaving 13 bases unmatched. Germline V lookup: CDR1 SGHRS, CDR2 YFSETQ. The CDR3 sequence: CASRQGTSRYSEQFF. The CDR3 DNA is TGCGCCAGCAGGCAGGGGACTAGCCGTTACTCGGAGCAGTTCTTC.

The V gene is TRBV5-4, the J gene TRBJ1-3; D is undetermined. Germline V gives CDR1 SGHNT, CDR2 YYREEE (reference sequence). Trimming removed 4 bases at V and 0 bases at J, with 11 bases between. CDR3 length: 15 residues. The CDR3 DNA follows: TGTGCCAGCAGCCGGGGTCACAGCTCTGGAAACACCATATATTTT. Amino acid sequence: CASSRGHSSGNTIYF.

V usage is TRBV7-9 and J usage is TRBJ2-2, with D unclear. This CDR3 is built from 14 residues. The V gene's germline CDR1 is SEHNR and CDR2 FQNEAQ (reference sequence). Trimming shortened V by 4 bases and J by 4 bases, and 10 bases separated the two germline ends. The chain's CDR3 is CASSSSTGTGELFF. CDR3 sequence (DNA): TGTGCCAGCAGCTCGTCTACGGGCACCGGGGAGCTGTTTTTT.

The chain employs TRBV27 and TRBJ2-1; possibly TRBD1 for D (6 bases). With 3 bases removed from V and 4 bases from J, the gap between germline ends came to 7 bases. CDR3 length: 13 amino acids. From germline, CDR1 is MNHEY and CDR2 SMNVEV (reference sequence). The CDR3 reads CASSLGQYNEQFF. CDR3 sequence (DNA): TGTGCCAGCAGTTTGGGACAATACAATGAGCAGTTCTTC.

This chain joins TRBV10-1 and TRBJ2-7; TRBD1 matches 8 bases. From germline, CDR1 is WNHNN and CDR2 SYGVQD (reference sequence). The trim removed 7 bases at V and 2 bases at J, leaving 4 bases unmatched. The CDR3 extends over 13 amino acids. The CDR3 here is CASTRTGPYEQYF. The CDR3, as DNA: TGCGCCAGCACAAGGACAGGGCCCTACGAGCAGTACTTC.

The rearrangement links TRBV5-1 to TRBJ2-1, with a weak D call TRBD2 (5 bases). Germline V CDR1 and CDR2: SGHRS, YFSETQ. V lost 0 bases and J lost 6, with 13 bases in between. The CDR3 sequence is 15 residues long. For the CDR3, the DNA is TGCGCCAGCAGCTTGGTGGGAGCAGTGGCCAATGAGCAGTTCTTC. As protein: CASSLVGAVANEQFF.

The chain couples TRBV11-2 to TRBJ2-7, with D unresolved. V dropped 2 bases and J dropped 3 bases, with 5 bases sitting between them. Germline assignment: CDR1 SGHAT and CDR2 FQNNGV. CDR3 size: 12 residues. This chain's CDR3 is CASSLYYYEQYF. Written as DNA, the CDR3 is TGTGCCAGCAGCTTATACTACTACGAGCAGTACTTC.

This clone occurred a few times. The chain joins TRBV7-9 to TRBJ1-5; possible D gene TRBD1, 5 bases. Per germline, CDR1 SEHNR and CDR2 FQNEAQ (reference sequence). This CDR3 region has 15 residues. V was pared by 4 bases and J by 5 bases, with 15 bases between. CDR3 in amino acids: CASSSGQAGYQPQHF. For the CDR3, the DNA is TGTGCCAGCAGCTCAGGACAAGCAGGGTATCAGCCCCAGCATTTT.

This chain joins TRBV11-3 and TRBJ2-1, with D hard to call. V shed 2 bases and J shed 9 bases, with 14 bases lying between them. Germline lookup yields CDR1 SGHNT and CDR2 YENEEA. The length of the CDR3 is 14 residues. Written as DNA, the CDR3 is TGTGCCAGCAGCTTACGGAGTTCGACGGCTGAGCAGTTCTTC. Its protein is CASSLRSSTAEQFF.

This clone was detected only once. CDR3: CASSPGQGNYGYTF. The CDR3 DNA reads TGTGCCAGCAGTCCAGGACAGGGGAACTATGGCTACACCTTC. This chain links TRBV28 with TRBJ1-2, with 9 bases identical to TRBD1. This CDR3 has 14 residues. V lost 5 bases, J lost 2 bases, and 3 bases stayed unmatched. Looked up from germline, CDR1 is MDHEN and CDR2 is SYDVKM.

This clone was seen more than once but under ten times. This sequence joins TRBV3-1 (or the pseudogene TRBV3-2) and TRBJ2-2; 7 nucleotides align to TRBD2. With 1 base clipped from V and 7 bases from J, the junction kept 6 bases outside the gene matches. Germline CDR1 and CDR2: LGHDT and YNNKEL (reference sequence). CDR3 size: 15 residues. For the CDR3, the DNA is TGTGCCAGCAGCCAAGCCGCGGGAGTGGGCGGGGAGCTGTTTTTT. It is translated as CASSQAAGVGGELFF.

The chain carries TRBV28 and TRBJ2-1, with 8 nucleotides matching TRBD2. The CDR3 has 12 residues. Germline loops: CDR1 MDHEN, CDR2 SYDVKM. The V segment lost 2 bases and the J segment 15 bases; nucleotides outside the gene matches: 6. The CDR3 coding sequence is TGTGCCAGCAGTTTAACGGGGGGGCGTTGGTTCTTC. It encodes CASSLTGGRWFF.